This TCR beta chain was identified during a study of cytomegalovirus exposure and HLA in healthy donors. The study, taken as a whole, reports: The likely explanation for a cluster of highly shared sequence variants was sequencing artifact. Reportedly, HLA-A and HLA-B alleles of most subjects were accurately predicted from TCR beta. High specificity and sensitivity for cytomegalovirus status were reported for the classifier.

Points on this clone: The antigen is undetermined.

Germline V gene lookup returns CDR1 SGHRS and CDR2 YFSETQ. Losses at the gene ends were 0 bases for V and 4 bases for J; bases not matched to a gene: 1. The CDR3 is 16 residues long. The primer mix had 60 Vbeta and 13 Jbeta primers. Sequencing was performed with immunoSEQ multiplex PCR; in TCRdb, only in-frame clones are kept and a portion is missing. The sample has around 130,000 clones; roughly 85% are singletons. The chain carries TRBV5-1 and TRBJ2-1, with TRBD2 identical over 13 bases. The specimen sequenced was PBMCs. The receptor was isolated from a woman between 25 and 40 years old in good health and CMV-seropositive. The CDR3 sequence is CASSLGLAGGYNEQFF. In DNA, the CDR3 is TGCGCCAGCAGCTTGGGACTAGCGGGGGGTTACAATGAGCAGTTCTTC.